Below, one TCR beta chain is given with its context. The germline gives CDR1 SGHTA, CDR2 FQGTGA. The CDR3 is made up of 16 amino acids. The ends were cut back, 2 bases at V and 0 bases at J, with 14 bases in the middle. This table comes from immunoSEQ multiplex PCR, and its TCRdb copy is limited to in-frame clones, with some not included. Seen here are tens of thousands of clones, under 95% observed once, and the top ten hold roughly 20%. The record originates from a study of T cell responses to AZD1222 COVID-19 vaccine. The specimen was peripheral blood, collected on day 0 of AZD1222 vaccination. This chain joins TRBV7-3 and TRBJ2-7; D call uncertain. The sequence derives from an adult in good health. The CDR3 DNA reads as TGTGCCAGCAGCTTAGTATCTGTCGGAAGCTCCTACGAGCAGTACTTC. Residues: CASSLVSVGSSYEQYF.